This T cell receptor beta chain was observed in a study of neoadjuvant anti-PD-1 for oral cavity cancer. About the research overall: Non-progressing patients received a fourth nivolumab dose near day 43, then surgery on days 50-56. Overall study results and limits: Higher pretreatment blood Treg/Th17 ratios correlated with higher pretreatment blood and lower post-treatment tumor TCRbeta clonality.

In regard to this clone: The antigen remains undetermined.

Sequencing was performed with immunoSEQ multiplex PCR; in TCRdb, only in-frame clones are kept and a portion is missing. The data contain 11,000 to 15,000 clones, around 62% of them singletons. Source: PBMCs, taken before nivolumab (anti-PD-1) treatment. The source of this sequence is a person between 40 and 80 years old with oral cavity squamous cell carcinoma.

CDR3 sequence (DNA): TGTGCTAGTGCCCCGGGACAGTTCTCCTACGAGCAGTACTTC. Its protein product is CASAPGQFSYEQYF. V usage is TRBV12-5 and J usage is TRBJ2-7, with TRBD1 matching over 7 bases. There are 14 residues in the CDR3. Germline CDR1 reads LGHNT; CDR2 reads FRNRAP. Unmatched junction bases numbered 6, after V lost 7 bases and J lost 0 bases. The full variable domain, rest sourced from reference TRBV12-5 and TRBJ2-7, is DARVTQTPRHKVTEMGQEVTMRCQPILGHNTVFWYRQTMMQGLELLAYFRNRAPLDDSGMPKDRFSAEMPDATLATLKIQPSEPRDSAVYFCASAPGQFSYEQYFGPGTRLTVT.